These 21 T cell receptor beta chains originate from one sample sequenced in a study of control samples from healthy donors and cancer patients. Libraries were prepared by immunoSEQ multiplex PCR; TCRdb keeps only in-frame clonotypes and omits some of them. The data show under 80,000 clones, about 94% seen once. Sequenced sample: blood. The receptors derive from a woman aged 25 to 39 in good health.

CDR3 nucleotide sequence: TGTGCCAGCAGCTTGGTCGGTTCTAACTATGGCTACACCTTC. Its translation is CASSLVGSNYGYTF. The genes are TRBV9 and TRBJ1-2, with D unresolved. V was cut by 4 bases and J by 0 bases, with 10 bases left in between. In germline, CDR1 is SGDLS, CDR2 YYNGEE. The CDR3 consists of 14 residues.

The J gene is TRBJ1-1, the V gene TRBV7-9; 10 nucleotides agree with TRBD1. The germline CDR1 and CDR2 sequences are SEHNR and FQNEAQ (reference sequence). The J segment lost 0 bases and the V segment lost 5 bases, leaving 3 bases of the junction unmatched. This CDR3 spans 15 amino acids. CDR3 protein: CASSAGQGLNTEAFF. CDR3 coding DNA: TGTGCCAGCAGCGCGGGACAGGGGCTGAACACTGAAGCTTTCTTT. Using reference TRBV7-9 and TRBJ1-1 for the parts outside the CDR3, the full variable domain is DTGVSQNPRHKITKRGQNVTFRCDPISEHNRLYWYRQTLGQGPEFLTYFQNEAQLEKSRLLSDRFSAERPKGSFSTLEIQRTEQGDSAMYLCASSAGQGLNTEAFFGQGTRLTVV.

The chain combines TRBV18 with TRBJ2-5, with unresolved D. Germline V lookup: CDR1 KGHSH, CDR2 LQKENI. CDR3 length: 13 amino acids. V lost 3 bases and J 2 bases, leaving 7 bases between the germline ends. The CDR3, as DNA: TGTGCCAGCTCACCGGGCTGGCAAGAGACCCAGTACTTC. Protein sequence: CASSPGWQETQYF.

The V and J genes are TRBV6-1 and TRBJ2-7; 11 bases align to TRBD1. The CDR3 covers 14 residues. The ends lost 2 bases at V and 4 bases at J; junction bases unmatched: 1. Germline CDR1 reads MNHNS; CDR2 reads SASEGT. CDR3 loop: CASSEWDRGYEQYF. The CDR3 DNA reads TGTGCCAGCAGTGAATGGGACAGGGGGTACGAGCAGTACTTC.

V usage is TRBV18 and J usage is TRBJ2-2; D is unclear. The V end was cut by 1 base, the J end by 6 bases, with 12 bases between. CDR1 and CDR2 from the germline V gene are KGHSH and LQKENI. The CDR3 is 15 amino acids. The CDR3 nucleotides are TGTGCCAGCTCACCACAAAAGTATCAGGCCGGGGAGCTGTTTTTT. Translating it yields CASSPQKYQAGELFF. The full variable domain, its missing parts supplied by reference TRBV18 and TRBJ2-2, is NAGVMQNPRHLVRRRGQEARLRCSPMKGHSHVYWYRQLPEEGLKFMVYLQKENIIDESGMPKERFSAEFPKEGPSILRIQQVVRGDSAAYFCASSPQKYQAGELFFGEGSRLTVL.

The J gene is TRBJ2-5, the V gene TRBV13; weak D call: TRBD1 (6 bases). V was shortened by 5 bases and J by 5 bases, with 15 bases between the two germline ends. Germline loops: CDR1 PRHDT, CDR2 FYEKMQ (reference sequence). This CDR3 is built from 14 residues. The CDR3: CASSKQGRVETQYF. Here the CDR3 DNA reads TGTGCCAGCAGCAAGCAGGGGCGCGTGGAGACCCAGTACTTC.

This clone was detected once. V usage is TRBV19 and J usage is TRBJ1-6, with 12 bases fitting TRBD1. From germline, CDR1 is LNHDA and CDR2 SQIVND (reference sequence). V shed 4 bases, J shed 7 bases, and the junction held 5 bases outside the gene matches. The CDR3 has 16 amino acids. The CDR3 DNA reads TGTGCCAGTAGTACCCTTGGGACAGGGGGCAATTCACCCCTCCACTTT. It yields the protein CASSTLGTGGNSPLHF.

The rearrangement uses TRBV15 and TRBJ1-4; tentatively, D is TRBD1 (6 bases). The CDR3 totals 17 residues. CDR1 and CDR2 (germline): LNHNV, YYDKDF (reference sequence). The V end lost 4 bases, the J end lost 4 bases, and 19 bases lay between the germline ends. This chain's CDR3 is CATSTGYGDRRNEKLFF. In DNA form, the CDR3 reads TGTGCCACCAGCACAGGTTACGGCGACAGGCGTAATGAAAAACTGTTTTTT. Looking up the rest from reference TRBV15 and TRBJ1-4 gives the full variable domain: DAMVIQNPRYQVTQFGKPVTLSCSQTLNHNVMYWYQQKSSQAPKLLFHYYDKDFNNEADTPDNFQSRRPNTSFCFLDIRSPGLGDTAMYLCATSTGYGDRRNEKLFFGSGTQLSVL.

The chain recombines TRBV6-6 with TRBJ1-1; D is undetermined. The germline V gene has CDR1 MNHNY and CDR2 SVGAGI (reference sequence). The CDR3 sequence is 12 residues long. V lost 4 bases and J 5 bases, leaving 8 bases between the germline ends. CDR3 bases: TGTGCCAGCAGTTCCCAGGAAACTGAAGCTTTCTTT. It yields the protein CASSSQETEAFF.

The chain is built from TRBV29-1 and TRBJ2-3, with D unresolved. CDR1 is SQVTM and CDR2 is ANQGSEA in the germline V gene. V was shortened by 7 bases and J by 4 bases, with 6 bases between the two germline ends. This CDR3 comprises 10 residues. CDR3 sequence: CSGGADTQYF. The CDR3 coding sequence is TGCAGCGGCGGAGCAGATACGCAGTATTTT.

V gene TRBV29-1 combines with J gene TRBJ2-7, with D perhaps TRBD1 (5 bases). V was trimmed by 3 bases and J by 6 bases, leaving 18 bases between them. The CDR3 has 14 amino acids. Germline V CDR1 and CDR2: SQVTM, ANQGSEA. CDR3 in DNA: TGCAGCGTTGATGAAGGGGATACGAGTCGCGAGCAGTACTTC. This codes for CSVDEGDTSREQYF.

The count of this clone is one. The V and J genes are TRBV28 and TRBJ1-6, with a weak D call TRBD1 (5 bases). V shed 8 bases and J shed 7 bases, with 24 bases lying between them. Germline V gene lookup returns CDR1 MDHEN and CDR2 SYDVKM. CDR3 size: 17 residues. The CDR3 DNA reads TGTGCCAGCGGATCCTTTATTCGGGACGGCGCAAATTCACCCCTCCACTTT. Its translation is CASGSFIRDGANSPLHF. The whole variable domain, remainder taken from reference TRBV28 and TRBJ1-6, is DVKVTQSSRYLVKRTGEKVFLECVQDMDHENMFWYRQDPGLGLRLIYFSYDVKMKEKGDIPEGYSVSREKKERFSLILESASTNQTSMYLCASGSFIRDGANSPLHFGNGTRLTVT.

The chain combines TRBV2 with TRBJ2-5, with 7 bases lining up with TRBD2. The CDR3 is 17 residues long. The V gene end was trimmed by 2 bases and the J gene end by 7 bases; junction bases not matched to a gene: 16. Germline V gene sequence: CDR1 SNHLY, CDR2 FYNNEI. CDR3 protein: CASSENPSGRPRGTQYF. The CDR3 nucleotides read TGTGCCAGCAGTGAAAACCCTAGCGGCCGACCGCGGGGGACCCAGTACTTC.

The J gene is TRBJ1-1, the V gene TRBV3-1 (or the pseudogene TRBV3-2); TRBD1 agrees at 7 bases. Looked up from germline, CDR1 is LGHDT and CDR2 is YNNKEL (reference sequence). The CDR3 covers 14 residues. Trimming took 4 bases from V and 4 from J; bases not matched to a gene: 6. CDR3 bases: TGTGCCAGCAGCCTACGACAGGGCGGCACTGAAGCTTTCTTT. This translates into CASSLRQGGTEAFF.

The chain uses TRBV19 and TRBJ1-5; 7 bases match TRBD1. The CDR3 is made up of 15 amino acids. The V gene end was trimmed by 0 bases and the J gene end by 4 bases; junction bases not matched to a gene: 3. CDR1 and CDR2 from the germline V gene are LNHDA and SQIVND (reference sequence). CDR3 nucleotides: TGTGCCAGTAGTATAGAGGGACAGCTTAATCAGCCCCAGCATTTT. Amino acids: CASSIEGQLNQPQHF.

In nucleotides, the CDR3 is TGTGCCAGCAGCCCGCGGGCAGGGAACACTGAAGCTTTCTTT. Protein product: CASSPRAGNTEAFF. The chain joins TRBV7-9 to TRBJ1-1; no clear D gene. Trimming took off 5 bases at V and 1 base at J, with 11 bases between the two ends. The length of the CDR3 is 14 residues. Germline CDR1 reads SEHNR; CDR2 reads FQNEAQ (reference sequence).

The genes are TRBV28 and TRBJ1-5, with D unresolved. The CDR3 consists of 12 residues. CDR1 is MDHEN and CDR2 is SYDVKM in the germline V gene. V was trimmed by 6 bases and J by 9 bases, leaving 12 bases between them. CDR3 DNA sequence: TGTGCCAGCAGCCCGTTGGAGGGGCCCCAGCATTTT. Translated: CASSPLEGPQHF.

The CDR3 bases are TGTGCCACCGGGTCAGTTGCAGGGGACCAAGAGACCCAGTACTTC. Protein product: CATGSVAGDQETQYF. J is TRBJ2-5 and V is TRBV15; possible D gene TRBD1, 6 bases. The germline V gene encodes CDR1 LNHNV and CDR2 YYDKDF (reference sequence). The V end lost 8 bases, the J end lost 0 bases, and 16 bases lay between the germline ends. This CDR3 has 15 amino acids.

The genes are TRBV19 and TRBJ1-6; the D is unclear. The CDR3 runs 14 residues. The ends were cut back, 7 bases at V and 10 bases at J, with 17 bases in the middle. Germline V gene data show CDR1 as LNHDA and CDR2 as SQIVND (reference sequence). CDR3 protein: CASTTGGFQSPLHF. DNA for the CDR3: TGTGCCAGTACCACGGGAGGGTTCCAATCACCCCTCCACTTT.

The V and J genes are TRBV9 and TRBJ1-3, with TRBD1 as a possible D gene (5 bases). The CDR3 loop spans 14 amino acids. CDR1 and CDR2 (germline): SGDLS, YYNGEE. V dropped 1 base and J dropped 1 base, with 6 bases sitting between them. The CDR3 reads CASSVRTSGNTIYF. CDR3 bases: TGTGCCAGCAGCGTAAGGACATCTGGAAACACCATATATTTT.

The rearrangement joins TRBV16 to TRBJ1-5; 10 bases map to TRBD1. The V segment lost 7 bases and the J segment 6 bases; nucleotides outside the gene matches: 6. Germline-derived CDR1 and CDR2 are KGHSY and FQNENV. This CDR3 comprises 14 residues. The CDR3 loop is CASTGTGDVQPQHF. DNA of the CDR3: TGTGCCAGCACCGGGACAGGGGACGTTCAGCCCCAGCATTTT. Variable domain in full (rest from reference TRBV16 and TRBJ1-5): GEEVAQTPKHLVRGEGQKAKLYCAPIKGHSYVFWYQQVLKNEFKFLISFQNENVFDETGMPKERFSAKCLPNSPCSLEIQATKLEDSAVYFCASTGTGDVQPQHFGDGTRLSIL.